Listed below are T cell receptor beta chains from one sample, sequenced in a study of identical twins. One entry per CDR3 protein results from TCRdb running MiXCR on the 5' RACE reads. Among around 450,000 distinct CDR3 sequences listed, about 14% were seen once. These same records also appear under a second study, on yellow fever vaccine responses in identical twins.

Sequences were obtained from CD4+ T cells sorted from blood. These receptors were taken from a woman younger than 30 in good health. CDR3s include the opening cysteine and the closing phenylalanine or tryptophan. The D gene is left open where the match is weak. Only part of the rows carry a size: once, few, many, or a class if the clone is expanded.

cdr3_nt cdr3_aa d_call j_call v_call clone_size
TGTGCCAGCAGCGTTGACACTTCGGGAGAGACCCAGTACTTC CASSVDTSGETQYF . TRBJ2-5 TRBV9 few
TGTGCCAGCAGGGGGAGAATAGCGGGGGGATACAATGAGCAGTTCTTC CASRGRIAGGYNEQFF TRBD2 TRBJ2-1 TRBV2 few
TGTGCCAGCAGCTTAGGAAGCGGGACCCCATTTTACGAGCAGTACTTC CASSLGSGTPFYEQYF TRBD2 TRBJ2-7 TRBV7-9 few
TGTGCCAGCAGCTTGGATGGATTCAATGAGCAGTTCTTC CASSLDGFNEQFF . TRBJ2-1 TRBV7-2 few
TGCGCCAGCAGCCCGGGACTAGCGGGGTCCTACGAGCAGTACTTC CASSPGLAGSYEQYF TRBD2 TRBJ2-7 TRBV18 many
TGTGCCAGCAGTTACTCCGGACTAGCGCTTTCAGAGACCCAGTACTTC CASSYSGLALSETQYF TRBD2 TRBJ2-5 TRBV6-5 .
TGTGCCAGCAGCCAGGACCCTATTCTAGCGGGGGGCACAGATACGCAGTATTTT CASSQDPILAGGTDTQYF TRBD2 TRBJ2-3 TRBV3-1 .
TGTGCCAGCAGTTCCCGGCGGATAGAGTACTTC CASSSRRIEYF . TRBJ2-7 TRBV25-1 .
TGTGCCAGCAGCTTAGATTTTAACAGCAAGCAGTTCTTC CASSLDFNSKQFF . TRBJ2-1 TRBV11-2 .
TGCAGTGCTAGAGATAGGCCAGGGGGAGGAGAGACCCAGTACTTC CSARDRPGGGETQYF . TRBJ2-5 TRBV20-1 many
TGTGCCAGCTCACCAACGGAGTACGAGCAGTACTTC CASSPTEYEQYF . TRBJ2-7 TRBV18 few
TGTGCCAGCAGTGTCATAGGAGGCAATCAGCCCCAGCATTTT CASSVIGGNQPQHF . TRBJ1-5 TRBV6-1 few
TGCAGTGCTAGAGTAGGGGGACAGGGCCGCGAGCAGTACTTC CSARVGGQGREQYF TRBD1 TRBJ2-7 TRBV20-1 few
TGTGCCACCCAAGAAAACAGGGTATCGGTCGGCTACACCTTC CATQENRVSVGYTF . TRBJ1-2 TRBV6-2/TRBV6-3 .
TGTGCCATCAGTGAAACCGGGTCCGGGAGGACCCAGTACTTC CAISETGSGRTQYF . TRBJ2-5 TRBV10-3 many
TGTGCCAGCAAGGCAGGGACTCTCGACGAGCAGTACTTC CASKAGTLDEQYF . TRBJ2-7 TRBV7-9 .
TGTGCCAGCCTACCGGGCGGGGGACCGAGAACCGGGGAGCTGTTTTTT CASLPGGGPRTGELFF TRBD2 TRBJ2-2 TRBV28 few
TGTGCCAGCATCTCAGGTCAGGGGAGAGGGGCCAACGTCCTGACTTTC CASISGQGRGANVLTF . TRBJ2-6 TRBV28 .
TGTGCCAGCAGCCATGGGACAGGGTTCCTTAGGAGCTCCTACGAGCAGTACTTC CASSHGTGFLRSSYEQYF TRBD1 TRBJ2-7 TRBV28 few
TGCGCCAGCAGCTCCCTGACGTGGCCAGCAATTTTGAACGAGCAGTACTTC CASSSLTWPAILNEQYF . TRBJ2-7 TRBV5-1 few